This TCR beta chain is drawn from a study of T cells after yellow fever vaccination. The V end was cut by 2 bases, the J end by 3 bases, with 8 bases between. Germline-derived CDR1 and CDR2 are MNHEY and SVGAGI. The CDR3 spans 15 residues. This clonotype has more than one count but fewer than ten. TCRdb ran MiXCR on the 5' RACE reads and lists one entry per CDR3 protein. The sample holds approximately 300,000 distinct CDR3 sequences, about 11% seen once. The source of this sequence is a man aged 18 to 35 who received the YFV17D yellow fever vaccine. This chain joins TRBV6-5 and TRBJ1-6; no reliable D call. The input for sequencing was CD4+ T cells sorted from PBMCs, taken 45 days after the yellow fever booster vaccination. The CDR3 is CASSYRPGYNSPLHF. The CDR3 DNA reads as TGTGCCAGCAGTTACCGGCCAGGCTATAATTCACCCCTCCACTTT.